Listed below are T cell receptor beta chains from one sample, sequenced in a study of CD8 T cells in ankylosing spondylitis. TCRdb re-called the 5' RACE reads with MiXCR, one entry per CDR3 protein. The profile shows about 69,000 distinct CDR3 sequences, about 5.2% of them singletons. Sequencing was done on a sample of blood, either unsorted or a sorted T cell fraction (not recorded which). The receptors were gathered from a male donor with ankylosing spondylitis or in good health (not recorded which). Each CDR3 is given with its conserved first and last residue. A D gene is named only where the DNA matches it firmly. Size values are once, few and many counts, or a class for expanded clones, and some rows have none.

V gene	clone size	D gene	J gene	CDR3 protein	CDR3 DNA
TRBV27	many	NA	TRBJ1-1	CASSFRGMVNTEAFF	TGTGCCAGCAGTTTCCGAGGGATGGTGAACACTGAAGCTTTCTTT
TRBV29-1	few	NA	TRBJ1-3	CSVERGAGNTIYF	TGCAGCGTTGAAAGGGGCGCCGGAAACACCATATATTTT
TRBV6-2/TRBV6-3	many	NA	TRBJ1-3	CASRLQESGNTVYF	TGTGCCAGCAGATTACAGGAATCTGGAAACACCGTATATTTT
TRBV5-1	many	NA	TRBJ1-2	CASSDDGDYGYTF	TGCGCCAGCAGCGACGACGGCGACTATGGCTACACCTTC
TRBV20-1	many	TRBD2	TRBJ2-3	CSARSGGGSIDTQYF	TGCAGTGCCAGGTCCGGCGGGGGAAGTATAGATACGCAGTATTTT
TRBV7-3	many	NA	TRBJ2-1	CASSNTNEQFF	TGTGCCAGCAGCAATACGAATGAGCAGTTCTTC
TRBV20-1	many	TRBD1	TRBJ1-2	CSALNRDSYGYTF	TGCAGTGCCTTGAACCGGGACAGCTATGGCTACACCTTC
TRBV4-1	many	TRBD1	TRBJ2-1	CASSLSGTGSYNEQFF	TGCGCCAGCAGCCTCTCCGGGACAGGGTCCTACAATGAGCAGTTCTTC
TRBV29-1	many	NA	TRBJ1-3	CSVEDEGTGNTIYF	TGCAGCGTTGAAGATGAGGGGACTGGAAACACCATATATTTT
TRBV12-3/TRBV12-4	few	TRBD2	TRBJ2-1	CASSPAASGGAEQFF	TGTGCCAGCAGTCCGGCGGCTAGCGGGGGGGCTGAGCAGTTCTTC
TRBV5-1	many	NA	TRBJ2-1	CASRYSYNEQFF	TGCGCCAGCAGATATAGCTACAATGAGCAGTTCTTC
TRBV6-1	many	NA	TRBJ1-5	CASRTGNGDQPQHF	TGTGCCAGCAGAACAGGGAACGGGGATCAGCCCCAGCATTTT
TRBV28	NA	NA	TRBJ1-1	CASSPVRPTEAFF	TGTGCCAGCAGTCCCGTTCGACCCACTGAAGCTTTCTTT
TRBV9	many	TRBD2	TRBJ2-3	CASSVGGRDTQYF	TGTGCCAGCAGCGTAGGCGGGAGGGATACGCAGTATTTT
TRBV18	many	TRBD1	TRBJ1-4	CASSQDREKLFF	TGTGCCAGCTCACAGGACAGGGAAAAACTGTTTTTT
TRBV20-1	NA	NA	TRBJ1-5	CSARGGGSGNQPQHF	TGCAGTGCTAGAGGTGGGGGCTCTGGCAATCAGCCCCAGCATTTT
TRBV7-8	many	TRBD2	TRBJ2-1	CASSSRLAGLLDEQFF	TGTGCCAGCAGCTCTAGACTAGCGGGGCTCTTGGATGAGCAGTTCTTC
TRBV20-1	many	NA	TRBJ2-2	CSAVDGKNTGELFF	TGCAGTGCCGTGGACGGGAAGAACACCGGGGAGCTGTTTTTT
TRBV27	many	TRBD2	TRBJ2-1	CASSLERGTYNEQFF	TGTGCCAGCAGTTTAGAGCGGGGGACCTACAATGAGCAGTTCTTC
TRBV7-2	many	TRBD1	TRBJ1-1	CASSSTGAGTEAFF	TGTGCCAGCAGCTCGACAGGGGCCGGGACTGAAGCTTTCTTT
TRBV28	many	NA	TRBJ2-7	CASSFDRKKYEQYF	TGTGCCAGCAGCTTTGACAGGAAAAAGTACGAGCAGTACTTC
TRBV18	many	NA	TRBJ2-7	CASSQGLVGYEQYF	TGTGCCAGCTCACAGGGTCTAGTCGGTTACGAGCAGTACTTC
TRBV7-9	many	NA	TRBJ2-2	CASSLHGLPSNTGELFF	TGTGCCAGCAGCTTACACGGTTTGCCCTCAAACACCGGGGAGCTGTTTTTT
TRBV30	many	TRBD1	TRBJ1-2	CAWSTPGGVYGYTF	TGTGCCTGGAGCACCCCAGGGGGAGTATATGGCTACACCTTC
TRBV5-6	many	NA	TRBJ2-3	CASSSYKSSTDTQYF	TGTGCCAGCAGCTCTTATAAGTCCAGCACAGATACGCAGTATTTT
TRBV29-1	few	NA	TRBJ1-3	CSAGTTGNTIYF	TGCAGCGCTGGGACAACTGGAAACACCATATATTTT
TRBV20-1	many	TRBD1	TRBJ1-2	CSAQQQGGGYTF	TGCAGTGCTCAGCAACAGGGGGGTGGCTACACCTTC
TRBV20-1	many	NA	TRBJ2-2	CSASLGAGTGELFF	TGCAGTGCTAGTTTGGGGGCCGGAACCGGGGAGCTGTTTTTT
TRBV3-1	NA	TRBD1	TRBJ2-2	CATSQGVGGQGIGELFF	TGTGCCACCTCCCAAGGAGTTGGCGGACAGGGTATCGGGGAGCTGTTTTTT
TRBV19	NA	TRBD2	TRBJ2-1	CASSLTSGGPDEQFF	TGTGCCAGTAGCCTTACTAGCGGGGGGCCCGATGAGCAGTTCTTC
TRBV11-2	many	NA	TRBJ1-5	CAKLRSNQPQHF	TGTGCCAAACTTCGGTCCAATCAGCCCCAGCATTTT
TRBV27	many	NA	TRBJ2-2	CASSYNTYTGELFF	TGTGCCAGCAGTTACAACACCTACACCGGGGAGCTGTTTTTT
TRBV10-3	many	TRBD2	TRBJ2-1	CAISEGTSGGLSYNEQFF	TGTGCCATCAGTGAAGGAACTAGCGGGGGCCTCTCCTACAATGAGCAGTTCTTC
TRBV29-1	many	NA	TRBJ2-3	CSVEERGGTDTQYF	TGCAGCGTTGAAGAGAGGGGTGGCACAGATACGCAGTATTTT
TRBV9	many	NA	TRBJ1-2	CASSVAGQVEGYTF	TGTGCCAGCAGCGTAGCTGGTCAGGTAGAAGGCTACACCTTC
TRBV3-1	many	NA	TRBJ2-6	CASSQDAGSGANVLTF	TGTGCCAGCAGCCAAGATGCGGGTTCTGGGGCCAACGTCCTGACTTTC
TRBV2	many	NA	TRBJ1-1	CAIDGGTEAFF	TGTGCCATTGATGGGGGCACTGAAGCTTTCTTT
TRBV24-1	many	TRBD1	TRBJ2-7	CATGTASSYEQYF	TGTGCCACTGGGACAGCTTCCTCCTACGAGCAGTACTTC
TRBV18	many	TRBD2	TRBJ2-3	CASSPGLDKTDTQYF	TGTGCCAGCTCACCCGGACTAGATAAGACAGATACGCAGTATTTT
TRBV18	many	NA	TRBJ2-3	CASSPSSTDTQYF	TGTGCCAGCTCACCATCGAGCACAGATACGCAGTATTTT
TRBV11-2	many	NA	TRBJ2-7	CASSLDPPIVGEQYF	TGTGCCAGCAGCTTAGACCCTCCGATCGTGGGCGAGCAGTACTTC
TRBV20-1	many	TRBD2	TRBJ2-5	CSARDATSGGETQYF	TGCAGTGCTAGAGATGCGACTAGCGGGGGAGAGACCCAGTACTTC
TRBV6-2/TRBV6-3	many	NA	TRBJ1-6	CASRILGTSNSPLHF	TGTGCCAGCAGAATTCTTGGGACATCTAATTCACCCCTCCACTTT
TRBV12-3/TRBV12-4	many	NA	TRBJ1-1	CASSLARDAFF	TGTGCCAGCAGTTTGGCCAGGGACGCTTTCTTT
TRBV20-1	many	TRBD1	TRBJ2-5	CSASPTGDQETQYF	TGCAGTGCCTCCCCCACAGGGGACCAAGAGACCCAGTACTTC
TRBV2	many	NA	TRBJ2-7	CASRYIYEQYF	TGTGCCAGCAGGTATATCTACGAGCAGTACTTC
TRBV12-5	many	NA	TRBJ2-6	CASGTGYSGANVLTF	TGTGCTAGCGGTACAGGCTACTCTGGGGCCAACGTCCTGACTTTC
TRBV20-1	many	NA	TRBJ1-1	CSAQRGFDTEAFF	TGCAGTGCTCAACGGGGTTTTGACACTGAAGCTTTCTTT
TRBV12-3/TRBV12-4	many	NA	TRBJ2-1	CASSSGQSSYNEQFF	TGTGCCAGCAGTTCAGGGCAGAGCTCCTACAATGAGCAGTTCTTC
TRBV4-1	many	NA	TRBJ2-5	CASSQVGEIGETQYF	TGCGCCAGCAGCCAAGTGGGGGAAATAGGGGAGACCCAGTACTTC
TRBV24-1	many	TRBD2	TRBJ2-7	CATRREASYEQYF	TGTGCCACCAGACGGGAGGCCTCCTACGAGCAGTACTTC
TRBV29-1	many	NA	TRBJ2-2	CSVDPGTTSPAGELFF	TGCAGCGTTGACCCAGGGACAACAAGTCCGGCCGGGGAGCTGTTTTTT
TRBV12-3/TRBV12-4	many	NA	TRBJ2-5	CATATGSQETQYF	TGTGCCACCGCTACAGGGAGCCAAGAGACCCAGTACTTC
TRBV15	many	TRBD2	TRBJ2-1	CATSRDSSGAYNEQFF	TGTGCCACCAGCAGAGATTCTAGCGGGGCGTACAATGAGCAGTTCTTC
TRBV7-6	many	TRBD1	TRBJ1-4	CASSSGQGIGNEKLFF	TGTGCCAGCAGCTCTGGACAGGGTATTGGGAATGAAAAACTGTTTTTT
TRBV11-2	many	NA	TRBJ2-3	CASSLESGRGPRDTQYF	TGTGCCAGCAGCTTAGAATCGGGGCGGGGGCCACGGGATACGCAGTATTTT
TRBV7-3	NA	NA	TRBJ2-3	CASSRGGPDTQYF	TGTGCCAGCAGCCGCGGGGGCCCAGATACGCAGTATTTT
TRBV7-9	many	NA	TRBJ2-1	CASSPGYWEQFF	TGTGCCAGCAGCCCCGGATATTGGGAGCAGTTCTTC
TRBV5-1	few	NA	TRBJ2-5	CASSAGSRETQYF	TGCGCCAGCAGCGCAGGGTCGCGAGAGACCCAGTACTTC
TRBV7-2	many	TRBD1	TRBJ2-2	CASSTQTGVNTGELFF	TGTGCCAGCAGCACACAGACAGGGGTCAACACCGGGGAGCTGTTTTTT